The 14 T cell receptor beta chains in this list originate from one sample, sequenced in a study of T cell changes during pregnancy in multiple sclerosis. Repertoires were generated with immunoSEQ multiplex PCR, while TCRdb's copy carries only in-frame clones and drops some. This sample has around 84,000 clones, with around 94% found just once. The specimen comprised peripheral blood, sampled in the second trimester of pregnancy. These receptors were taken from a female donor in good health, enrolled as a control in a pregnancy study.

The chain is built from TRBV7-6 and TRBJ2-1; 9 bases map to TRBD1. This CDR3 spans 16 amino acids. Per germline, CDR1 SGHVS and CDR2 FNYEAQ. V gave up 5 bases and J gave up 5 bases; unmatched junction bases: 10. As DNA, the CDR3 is TGTGCCAGCAGCCGACTAGGACAGGGGACCAACAATGAGCAGTTCTTC. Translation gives CASSRLGQGTNNEQFF. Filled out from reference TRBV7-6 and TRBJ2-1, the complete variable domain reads GAGVSQSPRYKVTKRGQDVALRCDPISGHVSLYWYRQALGQGPEFLTYFNYEAQQDKSGLPNDRFSAERPEGSISTLTIQRTEQRDSAMYRCASSRLGQGTNNEQFFGPGTRLTVL.

CDR3 nucleotides: TGCGCCAGCAGACCCAGAGCTAGCGGGGGCTACAATGAGCAGTTCTTC. Translation gives CASRPRASGGYNEQFF. The chain uses TRBV23-1 and TRBJ2-1; 10 nucleotides align to TRBD2. TRBV23-1 is recorded as an ORF, its role being uncertain. This CDR3 is 16 amino acids long. V trimming: 6 bases; J trimming: 3 bases; junction bases outside the gene matches: 8.

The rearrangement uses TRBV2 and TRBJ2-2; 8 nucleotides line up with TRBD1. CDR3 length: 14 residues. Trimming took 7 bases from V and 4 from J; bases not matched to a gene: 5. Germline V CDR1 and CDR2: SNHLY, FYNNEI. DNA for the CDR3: TGTGCCAGCACCGGGACAGGAGCCACCGGGGAGCTGTTTTTT. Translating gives CASTGTGATGELFF.

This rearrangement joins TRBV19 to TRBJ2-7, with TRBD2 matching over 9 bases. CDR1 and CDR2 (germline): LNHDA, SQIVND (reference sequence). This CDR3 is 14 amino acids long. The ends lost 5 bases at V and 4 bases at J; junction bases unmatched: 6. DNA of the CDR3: TGTGCCAGTAGTCCCCAGAGCGGGAGGTACGAGCAGTACTTC. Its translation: CASSPQSGRYEQYF.

The CDR3 here is CASSFTRTSTDTQYF. In DNA, the CDR3 is TGTGCCAGCAGCTTTACGCGGACTAGCACAGATACGCAGTATTTT. The chain has TRBV7-2 and TRBJ2-3, with D possibly being TRBD2 (5 bases). Germline V lookup: CDR1 SGHTA, CDR2 FQGNSA. The V gene lost 3 bases and the J gene lost 0 bases, with 10 bases spanning the gap. The CDR3 extends over 15 amino acids. The whole variable domain, remainder taken from reference TRBV7-2 and TRBJ2-3, is GAGVSQSPSNKVTEKGKDVELRCDPISGHTALYWYRQSLGQGLEFLIYFQGNSAPDKSGLPSDRFSAERTGGSVSTLTIQRTQQEDSAVYLCASSFTRTSTDTQYFGPGTRLTVL.

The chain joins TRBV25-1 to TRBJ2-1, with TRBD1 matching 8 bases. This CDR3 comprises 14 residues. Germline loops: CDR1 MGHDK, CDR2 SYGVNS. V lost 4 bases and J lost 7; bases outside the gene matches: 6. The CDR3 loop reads CASSVQGATNEQFF. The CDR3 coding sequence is TGTGCCAGCAGTGTGCAGGGGGCAACAAATGAGCAGTTCTTC.

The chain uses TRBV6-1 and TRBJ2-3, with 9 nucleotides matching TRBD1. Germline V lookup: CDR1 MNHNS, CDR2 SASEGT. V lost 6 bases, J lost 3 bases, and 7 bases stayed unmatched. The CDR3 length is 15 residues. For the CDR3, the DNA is TGTGCCAGCAGACTTCCGGGACAGGGTACAGATACGCAGTATTTT. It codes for CASRLPGQGTDTQYF.

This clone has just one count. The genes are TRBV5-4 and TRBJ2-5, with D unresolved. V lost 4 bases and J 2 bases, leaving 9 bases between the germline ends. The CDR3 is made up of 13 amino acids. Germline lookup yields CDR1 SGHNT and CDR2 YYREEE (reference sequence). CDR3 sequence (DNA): TGTGCCAGCAGCGCCGGGTTACAAGAGACCCAGTACTTC. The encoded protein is CASSAGLQETQYF.

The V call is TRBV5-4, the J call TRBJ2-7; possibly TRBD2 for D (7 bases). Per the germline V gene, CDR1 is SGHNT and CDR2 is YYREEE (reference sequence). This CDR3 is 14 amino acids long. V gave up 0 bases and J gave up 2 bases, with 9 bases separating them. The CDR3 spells CASSLEGGPYEQYF. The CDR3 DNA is TGTGCCAGCAGCTTGGAGGGGGGGCCCTACGAGCAGTACTTC.

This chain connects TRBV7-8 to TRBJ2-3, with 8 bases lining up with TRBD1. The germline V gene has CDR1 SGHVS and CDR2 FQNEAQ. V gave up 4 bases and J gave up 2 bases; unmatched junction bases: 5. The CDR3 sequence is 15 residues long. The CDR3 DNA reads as TGTGCCAGCAGCTCTCACAGGGGGACCACAGATACGCAGTATTTT. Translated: CASSSHRGTTDTQYF.

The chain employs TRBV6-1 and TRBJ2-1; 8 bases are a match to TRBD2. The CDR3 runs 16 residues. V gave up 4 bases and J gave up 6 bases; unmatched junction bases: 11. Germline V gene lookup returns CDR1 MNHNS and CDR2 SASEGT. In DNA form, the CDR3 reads TGTGCCAGCAGTGGAAAACGGGAGGGCCTTGGCAATGAGCAGTTCTTC. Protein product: CASSGKREGLGNEQFF.

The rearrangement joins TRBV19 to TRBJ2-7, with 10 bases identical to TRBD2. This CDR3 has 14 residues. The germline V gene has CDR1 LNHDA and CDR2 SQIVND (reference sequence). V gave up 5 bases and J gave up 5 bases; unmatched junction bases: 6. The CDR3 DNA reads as TGTGCCAGTAGTGATGCTAGCGGGAGTGACGAGCAGTACTTC. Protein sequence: CASSDASGSDEQYF.

CDR3: CASRVTGLGGAEAFF. The CDR3 region has the DNA TGTGCCAGCAGAGTGACAGGGCTAGGGGGTGCTGAAGCTTTCTTT. J is TRBJ1-1 and V is TRBV6-6; 7 bases are shared with TRBD1. Germline CDR1 MNHNY, CDR2 SVGAGI (reference sequence). The V and J ends lost 6 bases and 6 bases, in that order; junction bases with no gene match: 13. The CDR3 loop spans 15 amino acids.

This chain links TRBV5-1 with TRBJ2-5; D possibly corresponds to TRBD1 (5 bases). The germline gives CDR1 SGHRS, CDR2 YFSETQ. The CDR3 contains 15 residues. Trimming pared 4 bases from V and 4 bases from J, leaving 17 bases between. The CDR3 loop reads CASSLMTASAETQYF. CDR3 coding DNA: TGCGCCAGCAGCCTTATGACAGCCTCGGCAGAGACCCAGTACTTC.